What follows are 13 T cell receptor beta chains derived from one specimen sequenced in a study of OX40 agonist ivuxolimab in advanced cancers. The table came from immunoSEQ multiplex PCR; TCRdb's copy has only in-frame clones and leaves some out. The sample has about 77,000 clones, 80% to 90% seen once. The sequenced sample was CD4+ or CD8+ T cells sorted from blood, obtained in a trial of the OX40 agonist ivuxolimab. The receptors originated from an adult with an advanced solid tumor such as melanoma, head and neck, liver or kidney cancer.

The rearrangement links TRBV6-6 to TRBJ2-7; a possible D gene is TRBD2 (6 bases). Trimming took off 7 bases at V and 3 bases at J, with 10 bases between the two ends. CDR1 MNHNY and CDR2 SVGAGI come from the germline V gene (reference sequence). The CDR3 extends over 12 amino acids. For the CDR3, the DNA is TGTGCCAGCATTGGTAGCGGCTACGAGCAGTACTTC. Translation gives CASIGSGYEQYF.

The table lists this clone with a few counts. This sequence joins TRBV5-6 and TRBJ2-1; D unresolved. The CDR3 is made up of 16 amino acids. Trimming left V 4 bases short and J 0 bases short, with 14 bases between. CDR1 and CDR2 (germline): SGHDT, YYEEEE. The CDR3, as DNA: TGTGCCAGCAGCAGTTCGGACGGAACCTCCTACAATGAGCAGTTCTTC. Its protein is CASSSSDGTSYNEQFF.

The chain uses TRBV9 and TRBJ1-3, with 7 nucleotides matching TRBD1. CDR3 size: 14 residues. The junction had 3 bases not matched to a gene; V was cut back by 4 bases and J by 2 bases. Looked up from germline, CDR1 is SGDLS and CDR2 is YYNGEE. CDR3 in DNA: TGTGCCAGCAGCCTTGACAGGGCTGGAAACACCATATATTTT. This translates into CASSLDRAGNTIYF.

This clone was detected only a few times. CDR3 in amino acids: CASSRQGNTEAFF. The CDR3 region has the DNA TGTGCCAGCAGCCGACAGGGGAACACTGAAGCTTTCTTT. The chain couples TRBV7-9 to TRBJ1-1; 7 bases align to TRBD1. The CDR3 runs 13 residues. Germline V lookup: CDR1 SEHNR, CDR2 FQNEAQ (reference sequence). J was trimmed by 1 base and V by 5 bases; bases with no gene match: 1.

The chain carries TRBV6-6 and TRBJ2-5; D is unclear. TRBJ2-7 explains the end of the DNA better; the J call may be wrong. CDR1 is MNHNY, CDR2 SVGAGI, per germline (reference sequence). CDR3 size: 12 residues. The CDR3 coding sequence is TGTGCCAGCAGTTACGGCTGGGACGAGCAGTACTTC. Protein product: CASSYGWDEQYF.

The rearrangement uses TRBV10-3 and TRBJ2-3, with D possibly TRBD2 on 6 matching bases. V dropped 5 bases and J dropped 4 bases, with 16 bases sitting between them. In germline, CDR1 is ENHRY, CDR2 SYGVKD. The CDR3 length is 15 residues. In DNA, the CDR3 is TGTGCCATCAGTTCCCGGGAGCAAGAAGCAGATACGCAGTATTTT. This codes for CAISSREQEADTQYF.

This chain uses TRBV11-2 with TRBJ2-7, with unresolved D. The CDR3 is 14 amino acids. V shed 7 bases and J shed 8 bases, with 21 bases lying between them. The germline V gene encodes CDR1 SGHAT and CDR2 FQNNGV. The CDR3 loop reads CASNFRATLGKQYF. In DNA, the CDR3 is TGTGCCAGCAACTTTCGGGCCACTCTGGGGAAGCAGTACTTC.

The chain combines TRBV18 with TRBJ2-2; 8 bases align to TRBD2. Germline-derived CDR1 and CDR2 are KGHSH and LQKENI. The CDR3 is 16 amino acids. Trimming cost V 4 bases and J 2 bases; bases outside gene matches: 6. The CDR3 is CASSRNSGSNTGELFF. The CDR3 DNA is TGTGCCAGCTCACGGAACAGCGGGAGTAACACCGGGGAGCTGTTTTTT.

The chain is built from TRBV5-4 and TRBJ1-4; tentatively, D is TRBD1 (6 bases). V gave up 4 bases and J gave up 0 bases, with 10 bases separating them. There are 15 residues in the CDR3. From germline, CDR1 is SGHNT and CDR2 YYREEE (reference sequence). DNA of the CDR3: TGTGCCAGCAGCCAAAAGGGGGCAACTAATGAAAAACTGTTTTTT. Residues: CASSQKGATNEKLFF. The whole variable domain, filled in from reference TRBV5-4 and TRBJ1-4, reads ETGVTQSPTHLIKTRGQQVTLRCSSQSGHNTVSWYQQALGQGPQFIFQYYREEENGRGNFPPRFSGLQFPNYSSELNVNALELDDSALYLCASSQKGATNEKLFFGSGTQLSVL.

This clone was picked up a small number of times. This chain links TRBV7-8 with TRBJ1-1; the D is unclear. The V and J ends lost 3 bases and 1 base respectively, with 12 bases between them. Looked up from germline, CDR1 is SGHVS and CDR2 is FQNEAQ. CDR3 length: 15 residues. Written as DNA, the CDR3 is TGTGCCAGCAGCTTGGCGGGCCCAAGGAACACTGAAGCTTTCTTT. Its translation: CASSLAGPRNTEAFF.

V gene TRBV5-1 combines with J gene TRBJ1-1; D not resolved. The CDR3 length is 14 residues. The V end was cut by 2 bases, the J end by 2 bases, with 10 bases between. The V gene's germline CDR1 is SGHRS and CDR2 YFSETQ. The CDR3: CASSFGLINTEAFF. CDR3 DNA: TGCGCCAGCAGCTTCGGCCTTATTAACACTGAAGCTTTCTTT.

The chain links TRBV5-5 to TRBJ2-3, with 8 bases lining up with TRBD1. From germline, CDR1 is SGHKS and CDR2 YYEKEE (reference sequence). The CDR3 length is 16 residues. V dropped 0 bases and J dropped 2; count of bases not matched to a gene: 5. The CDR3 reads CASSLVQGAYTDTQYF. CDR3 sequence (DNA): TGTGCCAGCAGCTTGGTCCAGGGGGCCTACACAGATACGCAGTATTTT.

This rearrangement joins TRBV12-5 to TRBJ1-5, with 7 nucleotides matching TRBD1. With V trimmed by 6 bases and J by 2 bases, 7 bases remained unmatched. The CDR3 has 15 residues. Looked up from germline, CDR1 is LGHNT and CDR2 is FRNRAP. The CDR3 nucleotides read TGTGCTAGTGGATTTACAGGGGAGGGCAATCAGCCCCAGCATTTT. It is translated as CASGFTGEGNQPQHF.